A single sample is the source of the 9 T cell receptor beta chains below, sequenced in a study of CD8+ T cells in alopecia areata. Regarding treatment: oral pan-JAK inhibitor, 5-10 mg twice daily. Extraction of RNA preceded its reverse transcription into cDNA, which served as the sequencing template. The data were produced by immunoSEQ multiplex PCR, yet TCRdb's version contains in-frame clones alone and is incomplete. The data hold around 180,000 clones, with 60% observed a single time. The source was CD4+ T cells sorted from blood, collected at week 24, from a patient treated with tofacitinib. The source is a human donor with alopecia areata.

The V and J genes are TRBV29-1 and TRBJ1-1; the match to TRBD1 covers 8 bases. The CDR3 runs 14 residues. The ends lost 6 bases at V and 5 bases at J; junction bases unmatched: 11. Per germline, CDR1 SQVTM and CDR2 ANQGSEA. The CDR3 reads CSVWTGRLGTEAFF. DNA of the CDR3: TGCAGCGTATGGACAGGGAGGCTTGGTACTGAAGCTTTCTTT.

The chain recombines TRBV25-1 with TRBJ1-5; no clear D. The CDR3 contains 13 residues. Per germline, CDR1 MGHDK and CDR2 SYGVNS. V was clipped by 6 bases and J by 9 bases, with 15 bases between them. CDR3 protein: CASRGSLNGPQHF. CDR3 sequence (DNA): TGTGCCAGCAGAGGGAGCCTGAATGGGCCCCAGCATTTT.

The rearrangement uses TRBV29-1 and TRBJ1-2; maybe TRBD1 (6 bases). This CDR3 is built from 14 residues. The V end was cut by 1 base, the J end by 8 bases, with 17 bases between. Germline CDR1 SQVTM, CDR2 ANQGSEA. The CDR3 reads CSVEAPDSSWGYTF. The CDR3 DNA reads as TGCAGCGTTGAAGCCCCGGACAGTTCATGGGGCTACACCTTC.

The V gene is TRBV18, the J gene TRBJ2-1; the D is unclear. Between the trimmed V and J ends, which lost 5 bases and 5 bases, there was a span of 7 bases. Looked up from germline, CDR1 is KGHSH and CDR2 is LQKENI. The CDR3 has 12 residues. CDR3 protein: CASSGTDNEQFF. The DNA for the CDR3 is TGTGCCAGCTCAGGAACCGACAATGAGCAGTTCTTC.

This clone was recorded only once. The chain carries TRBV25-1 and TRBJ1-1; D is possibly TRBD1 (6 bases). This CDR3 is 14 amino acids long. V lost 3 bases to trimming and J lost 7 bases, with 15 bases between them. Germline assignment: CDR1 MGHDK and CDR2 SYGVNS. CDR3: CASSDLGGGLEAFF. The CDR3 DNA is TGTGCCAGCAGTGATCTTGGAGGGGGACTTGAAGCTTTCTTT.

There are a few counts of this clone. The junction and the germline gene differ at one end; a read error may be behind it. The chain carries TRBV28 and TRBJ1-1; D perhaps matches TRBD1 (5 bases). The CDR3 loop spans 13 amino acids. Germline assignment: CDR1 MDHEN and CDR2 SYDVKM. CDR3 bases: TGTGCCAGCAGTTTGGGGGTGAAAACTGAAGCTTTCTTT. Amino acids: CASSLGVKTEAFF.

This clone was found a few times. This chain links TRBV30 with TRBJ2-3, with D tentatively TRBD1 (6 bases). Trimming shortened V by 0 bases and J by 5 bases, and 15 bases separated the two germline ends. Germline V CDR1 and CDR2: GTSNPN, SVGIG (reference sequence). This CDR3 is built from 15 residues. DNA of the CDR3: TGTGCCTGGAGTGTAGGAACAGGGATGGTAGATACGCAGTATTTT. This translates into CAWSVGTGMVDTQYF.

The chain carries TRBV27 and TRBJ2-3; D unresolved. This CDR3 has 14 residues. Germline V gene data show CDR1 as MNHEY and CDR2 as SMNVEV (reference sequence). Trimming took 5 bases from V and 6 from J, leaving 15 bases between them. CDR3 nucleotide sequence: TGTGCCAGCAGTAACTGGACGGCGAACGATACGCAGTATTTT. This sequence encodes CASSNWTANDTQYF.

CDR3 protein: CATSRAYGGSPLHF. The CDR3 DNA is TGTGCCACCAGCAGAGCTTATGGGGGTTCACCCCTCCACTTT. The chain uses TRBV15 and TRBJ1-6; D is possibly TRBD1 (5 bases). Germline CDR1 reads LNHNV; CDR2 reads YYDKDF (reference sequence). Trimming removed 1 base at V and 9 bases at J, with 10 bases between. The CDR3 length is 14 residues.